One sample yielded the 4 T cell receptor beta chains listed below, sequenced in a study of cytomegalovirus exposure and HLA in healthy donors. The PCR made use of 60 Vbeta and 13 Jbeta primers. Profiling relied on immunoSEQ multiplex PCR, and the TCRdb table lists in-frame clones only, not all of them. The top ten clones hold around 7.7% of a sample with roughly 120,000 clones, roughly 70% of them seen once. The sequenced sample consisted of PBMCs. The origin of the receptors is a man between 40 and 49 years old in good health and CMV-seronegative.

The V call is TRBV4-3, the J call TRBJ2-3; 7 nucleotides agree with TRBD2. The CDR3 spans 15 residues. Losses at the gene ends were 1 base for V and 0 bases for J; bases not matched to a gene: 1. Germline CDR1 reads LGHNA; CDR2 reads YSLEER. The CDR3 reads CASSQGRGSTDTQYF. The CDR3 DNA sequence: TGCGCCAGCAGCCAAGGGCGGGGGAGCACAGATACGCAGTATTTT.

The CDR3: CASSAEGDTQYF. The CDR3 DNA follows: TGTGCCAGCAGTGCTGAGGGAGATACGCAGTATTTT. This rearrangement joins TRBV25-1 to TRBJ2-3; possible D gene TRBD2, 5 bases. V was clipped by 4 bases and J by 5 bases, with 7 bases between them. The CDR3 consists of 12 residues. CDR1 MGHDK and CDR2 SYGVNS come from the germline V gene.

This chain connects TRBV11-2 to TRBJ2-5, with 15 bases that match TRBD2. Germline lookup yields CDR1 SGHAT and CDR2 FQNNGV. After removal of 5 bases from V and 0 bases from J, the junction contained 4 bases not matched to a gene. The CDR3 totals 17 residues. In DNA form, the CDR3 reads TGTGCCAGCAGCCAGGGACTAGCGGGGGGATACCAAGAGACCCAGTACTTC. Translating gives CASSQGLAGGYQETQYF. Together with reference TRBV11-2 and TRBJ2-5, the CDR3 gives the full variable domain: EAGVAQSPRYKIIEKRQSVAFWCNPISGHATLYWYQQILGQGPKLLIQFQNNGVVDDSQLPKDRFSAERLKGVDSTLKIQPAKLEDSAVYLCASSQGLAGGYQETQYFGPGTRLLVL.

The chain joins TRBV7-6 to TRBJ1-5; no clear D gene. Trimming took 0 bases from V and 3 from J, leaving 12 bases between them. This CDR3 region has 16 residues. The germline gives CDR1 SGHVS, CDR2 FNYEAQ. CDR3 sequence (DNA): TGTGCCAGCAGCTTAGCAGGAATCGGAGTCAATCAGCCCCAGCATTTT. Translated, it gives CASSLAGIGVNQPQHF.